The T cell receptor beta chain under discussion was sequenced for a study of blood T cell repertoires in COVID-19. Study overall: COVID-19 samples collected from the United States, Italy and Spain covered acute and convalescent phases. In each case, the material was cDNA or gDNA derived from T cells, B-cell-depleted T cells, or PBMCs.

The V and J ends lost 0 bases and 4 bases respectively, with 9 bases between them. This CDR3 spans 14 amino acids. CDR1 and CDR2 (germline): ENHRY, SYGVKD. Original data processing: It was from reference gene primer amplification that nucleated cell counts were estimated. Only in-frame clones appear in the TCRdb table, and some are missing; sequencing was by immunoSEQ multiplex PCR. Clone size and the V and J calls come from that table; the DNA yielded D and trimming. The sample has around 70,000 clones, 70% to 90% seen once. Specimen: peripheral blood. The chain combines TRBV10-3 with TRBJ2-5; tentatively, D is TRBD2 (7 bases). This clonotype originated in a woman older than 75 with active or convalescent COVID-19. The CDR3 spells CAISESGGPETQYF. The CDR3, as DNA: TGTGCCATCAGTGAGTCGGGGGGGCCAGAGACCCAGTACTTC.